This T cell receptor beta chain is drawn from a study of T-cell reconstitution after alpha-beta-depleted transplantation in children. The CDR3 loop spans 15 amino acids. CDR1 is SSHAT and CDR2 is FNYEAQ in the germline V gene (reference sequence). In regard to this clonotype: At one end the junction does not follow the germline gene, possibly because of a read error.

Unique molecular identifiers were incorporated into the prepared TCRbeta library. Using its own MiXCR run on the PCR reads, TCRdb lists one record per CDR3 protein. The sample has a few hundred thousand distinct CDR3 sequences, approximately 11% seen once; the top ten hold roughly 5.5%. This sequence was found in a human donor who donated a stem cell graft to a child with acute myeloid leukemia. The material was PBMCs from the stem cell graft donor, obtained from the stem cell graft. The rearrangement joins TRBV7-7 to TRBJ2-3; TRBD1 aligns across 10 bases. The CDR3 coding sequence is TGTGCTAGCAGTTCCGGGACAGGGGGCACAGATACGCAGTATTTT. Its protein product is CASSSGTGGTDTQYF.